Following are 28 T cell receptor beta chains from one sample sequenced in a study of blood T cell repertoires in COVID-19. Sequencing used immunoSEQ multiplex PCR; TCRdb keeps in-frame clones, though not all of them. Altogether roughly 100,000 clones are present, over 80% being singletons, with the ten largest covering more than 5%. Input material: peripheral blood. The origin of the receptors is a man aged 50-60 years with active COVID-19.

The chain employs TRBV5-1 and TRBJ1-2, with 7 bases lining up with TRBD1. Germline CDR1 is SGHRS and CDR2 is YFSETQ. V was pared by 0 bases and J by 8 bases, with 10 bases of the junction left unmatched. The CDR3 has 15 amino acids. The CDR3 nucleotides read TGCGCCAGCAGCTTGGGAGGACAGGCTCTAGGGGGCTACACCTTC. Translated: CASSLGGQALGGYTF.

The chain links TRBV28 to TRBJ1-5, with D maybe TRBD1 (5 bases). The V end was cut by 6 bases, the J end by 3 bases, with 21 bases between. This CDR3 spans 17 amino acids. From germline, CDR1 is MDHEN and CDR2 SYDVKM. The CDR3 nucleotides read TGTGCCAGCAGCCTTACTACTTGGACGGGGGACAATCAGCCCCAGCATTTT. Residues: CASSLTTWTGDNQPQHF.

In its sample, this clone was seen once. This chain joins TRBV9 and TRBJ1-2; the match to TRBD1 covers 8 bases. Germline V CDR1 and CDR2: SGDLS, YYNGEE. This CDR3 spans 16 amino acids. V was pared by 3 bases and J by 4 bases, with 11 bases of the junction left unmatched. The CDR3 here is CASSEKDRETRYGYTF. The CDR3 DNA sequence: TGTGCCAGCAGCGAGAAGGACAGGGAAACCCGCTATGGCTACACCTTC.

The chain couples TRBV27 to TRBJ2-3; perhaps TRBD2 as D (6 bases). The CDR3 length is 18 residues. The germline V and J ends were trimmed by 6 bases and 0 bases, with 22 bases remaining between them. Germline CDR1 reads MNHEY; CDR2 reads SMNVEV (reference sequence). The CDR3 region has the DNA TGTGCCAGCAGCTCGCCGGCGGGACCTACTTTTAGCACAGATACGCAGTATTTT. As protein: CASSSPAGPTFSTDTQYF.

This chain links TRBV6-2 or TRBV6-3 with TRBJ2-2; a weak D match, TRBD1 (6 bases). Trimming removed 5 bases at V and 4 bases at J, with 11 bases between. The CDR3 is 14 residues long. CDR1 and CDR2 (germline): MNHEY, SVGEGT. CDR3 DNA sequence: TGTGCCAGCAGTGATGGACAGATCACCGGGGAGCTGTTTTTT. It yields the protein CASSDGQITGELFF.

V gene TRBV6-1 combines with J gene TRBJ1-1; D gene uncertain. V dropped 3 bases and J dropped 2 bases, with 7 bases sitting between them. The CDR3 totals 13 residues. Germline CDR1 is MNHNS and CDR2 is SASEGT. The CDR3 DNA is TGTGCCAGCAGTGACCAGATTAACACTGAAGCTTTCTTT. Protein sequence: CASSDQINTEAFF.

The chain uses TRBV5-1 and TRBJ2-3, with D unresolved. Trimming shortened V by 1 base and J by 2 bases, and 11 bases separated the two germline ends. From germline, CDR1 is SGHRS and CDR2 YFSETQ. The CDR3 consists of 15 residues. In DNA, the CDR3 is TGCGCCAGCAGCTTGAGCGCAGAGATCACAGATACGCAGTATTTT. Translated, it gives CASSLSAEITDTQYF. Complete variable domain (other parts from reference TRBV5-1 and TRBJ2-3): KAGVTQTPRYLIKTRGQQVTLSCSPISGHRSVSWYQQTPGQGLQFLFEYFSETQRNKGNFPGRFSGRQFSNSRSEMNVSTLELGDSALYLCASSLSAEITDTQYFGPGTRLTVL.

This clone has a single count. The genes are TRBV25-1 and TRBJ2-1, with 8 bases fitting TRBD1. CDR1 is MGHDK, CDR2 SYGVNS, per germline. V was clipped by 4 bases and J by 7 bases; unmatched bases: 3. The CDR3 has 13 residues. The CDR3 protein is CASSGQGRNEQFF. In DNA, the CDR3 is TGTGCCAGCAGTGGACAGGGGAGGAATGAGCAGTTCTTC.

This chain links TRBV5-1 with TRBJ2-7, with D unclear. The CDR3 contains 14 residues. Per germline, CDR1 SGHRS and CDR2 YFSETQ. Trimming cost V 0 bases and J 3 bases, with 10 bases left between them. The CDR3 coding sequence is TGCGCCAGCAGCTTGGGCAGTGGTGACTACGAGCAGTACTTC. This gives the protein CASSLGSGDYEQYF.

The V call is TRBV4-1, the J call TRBJ1-2, with a weak D call TRBD1 (5 bases). CDR1 MGHRA and CDR2 YSYEKL come from the germline V gene. V lost 4 bases and J lost 0, with 15 bases in between. This CDR3 is 16 amino acids long. CDR3 coding DNA: TGCGCCAGCAGCCCGGGGGGTACAGCCACTAACTATGGCTACACCTTC. This encodes CASSPGGTATNYGYTF.

This chain uses TRBV5-1 with TRBJ2-3; 11 bases map to TRBD2. This CDR3 has 19 residues. V dropped 0 bases and J dropped 4; count of bases not matched to a gene: 13. CDR1 and CDR2 from the germline V gene are SGHRS and YFSETQ. The DNA of the CDR3 is TGCGCCAGCAGCTTGGGAACTAGCGGGAGAGGGACAATCCCAGATACGCAGTATTTT. Translation: CASSLGTSGRGTIPDTQYF.

This clone appeared a single time. The chain couples TRBV4-1 to TRBJ2-7; D is ambiguous. CDR3 length equals 13 residues. CDR1 MGHRA and CDR2 YSYEKL come from the germline V gene. Trimming shortened V by 2 bases and J by 5 bases, and 10 bases separated the two germline ends. In DNA form, the CDR3 reads TGCGCCAGCAGCCAACAAGCGTGGGACGAGCAGTACTTC. Translating gives CASSQQAWDEQYF.

The chain couples TRBV28 to TRBJ2-1; D is perhaps TRBD2 (5 bases). CDR1 is MDHEN, CDR2 SYDVKM, per germline. The V and J ends lost 6 bases and 0 bases respectively, with 12 bases between them. The CDR3 has 15 amino acids. The CDR3 reads CASSPQRSSYNEQFF. The CDR3 DNA sequence: TGTGCCAGCAGCCCCCAGCGGAGCTCCTACAATGAGCAGTTCTTC.

The DNA for the CDR3 is TGCAGTGCTAGAGGGGAAGGGACAGGGTACTTC. Translation: CSARGEGTGYF. The chain employs TRBV20-1 and TRBJ2-7, with TRBD1 identical over 8 bases. The V and J ends lost 1 base and 12 bases, in that order; junction bases with no gene match: 5. Per the germline V gene, CDR1 is DFQATT and CDR2 is SNEGSKA (reference sequence). This CDR3 region has 11 residues.

The rearrangement joins TRBV25-1 to TRBJ1-1, with TRBD1 as a possible D gene (5 bases). Trimming stripped 6 bases from V and 4 bases from J, with 6 bases between. Germline assignment: CDR1 MGHDK and CDR2 SYGVNS. The length of the CDR3 is 11 residues. The chain's CDR3 is CASRGGTEAFF. The CDR3, as DNA: TGTGCCAGCAGGGGGGGCACTGAAGCTTTCTTT.

This clone was detected only once. The chain combines TRBV24-1 with TRBJ2-7; TRBD1 matches 10 bases. CDR3 size: 15 residues. Germline V gene lookup returns CDR1 KGHDR and CDR2 SFDVKD. Germline trimming cut 3 bases from V and 9 bases from J; bases unmatched to any gene: 10. The CDR3 DNA reads as TGTGCCACCAGTGATAGCCGGGACAGGGGCCTAGGGCAGTACTTC. Translation: CATSDSRDRGLGQYF.

J is TRBJ2-7 and V is TRBV4-2; D perhaps matches TRBD2 (5 bases). The V gene lost 0 bases and the J gene lost 0 bases, with 6 bases spanning the gap. Germline V gene lookup returns CDR1 LGHNA and CDR2 YNFKEQ. The CDR3 runs 14 residues. The CDR3 sequence: CASSQDGGSYEQYF. The CDR3 DNA is TGTGCCAGCAGCCAAGATGGAGGCTCCTACGAGCAGTACTTC.

The chain combines TRBV6-6 with TRBJ2-2, with no clear D. Germline CDR1 is MNHNY and CDR2 is SVGAGI (reference sequence). Trimming shortened V by 4 bases and J by 5 bases, and 14 bases separated the two germline ends. The CDR3 has 15 amino acids. In nucleotides, the CDR3 is TGTGCCAGCAGTTCCTCTAATGGAGTGACCGGGGAGCTGTTTTTT. Protein sequence: CASSSSNGVTGELFF.

The genes are TRBV3-1 (or the pseudogene TRBV3-2) and TRBJ2-7; no clear D gene. The CDR3 length is 13 residues. The V end was cut by 0 bases, the J end by 9 bases, with 12 bases between. In germline, CDR1 is LGHDT, CDR2 YNNKEL (reference sequence). The CDR3 is CASSQDPARWQYF. DNA for the CDR3: TGTGCCAGCAGCCAAGATCCCGCTCGGTGGCAGTACTTC.

The V and J genes are TRBV2 and TRBJ2-1; tentatively, D is TRBD2 (5 bases). The germline V gene encodes CDR1 SNHLY and CDR2 FYNNEI. CDR3 size: 13 residues. The ends were cut back, 6 bases at V and 8 bases at J, with 14 bases in the middle. The CDR3 nucleotides are TGTGCCAGCAGGACTAACTCGAGGTATGAGCAGTTCTTC. Its translation: CASRTNSRYEQFF.

The gene calls are TRBV9 and TRBJ2-1, with D possibly being TRBD2 (8 bases). V was pared by 3 bases and J by 4 bases, with 17 bases between. This CDR3 is built from 16 residues. The germline gives CDR1 SGDLS, CDR2 YYNGEE. The CDR3 DNA reads TGTGCCAGCAGCGACGGGGGGGGACAGAAATACAATGAGCAGTTCTTC. Translation gives CASSDGGGQKYNEQFF.

This chain uses TRBV28 with TRBJ2-3; D perhaps matches TRBD1 (6 bases). The ends were cut back, 4 bases at V and 2 bases at J, with 13 bases in the middle. CDR1 and CDR2 from the germline V gene are MDHEN and SYDVKM. The CDR3 length is 15 residues. The CDR3 nucleotides read TGTGCCAGCAGTTCACCCCCGGGACACACAGATACGCAGTATTTT. Translating it yields CASSSPPGHTDTQYF.

The gene calls are TRBV3-1 (or the pseudogene TRBV3-2) and TRBJ2-1; D possibly corresponds to TRBD1 (6 bases). CDR3 length equals 14 residues. Germline V CDR1 and CDR2: LGHDT, YNNKEL (reference sequence). The V end lost 4 bases, the J end lost 3 bases, and 10 bases lay between the germline ends. Here the CDR3 reads CASSPGADYNEQFF. CDR3 in DNA: TGTGCCAGCAGCCCAGGGGCCGACTACAATGAGCAGTTCTTC.

The CDR3 here is CASSLLSTDTGELFF. The CDR3 region has the DNA TGTGCCAGCAGCTTGCTCTCGACAGACACCGGGGAGCTGTTTTTT. J is TRBJ2-2 and V is TRBV5-6, with D maybe TRBD1 (5 bases). This CDR3 comprises 15 residues. Germline V gene data show CDR1 as SGHDT and CDR2 as YYEEEE. Trimming left V 1 base short and J 3 bases short, with 10 bases between.

V gene TRBV28 combines with J gene TRBJ2-2; D possibly corresponds to TRBD2 (6 bases). V dropped 6 bases and J dropped 4 bases, with 9 bases sitting between them. Germline CDR1 MDHEN, CDR2 SYDVKM. The CDR3 consists of 13 residues. The CDR3 loop reads CASRRDTTGELFF. DNA of the CDR3: TGTGCCAGCAGGCGGGATACCACCGGGGAGCTGTTTTTT.

V gene TRBV3-1 (or the pseudogene TRBV3-2) combines with J gene TRBJ2-1, with no clear D. The germline CDR1 and CDR2 sequences are LGHDT and YNNKEL (reference sequence). V was clipped by 3 bases and J by 0 bases, with 9 bases between them. The CDR3 extends over 15 amino acids. The DNA for the CDR3 is TGTGCCAGCAGCCAGGTGCGGAGCTCCTACAATGAGCAGTTCTTC. It specifies CASSQVRSSYNEQFF.

The J gene is TRBJ2-7, the V gene TRBV6-2 or TRBV6-3; D not certain. Germline V gene lookup returns CDR1 MNHEY and CDR2 SVGEGT. CDR3 length: 13 residues. Trimming shortened V by 5 bases and J by 6 bases, and 14 bases separated the two germline ends. The CDR3 sequence is CASSRLSLFEQYF. The CDR3 DNA is TGTGCCAGCAGTCGACTCAGTCTCTTCGAGCAGTACTTC.

The chain uses TRBV6-1 and TRBJ2-5; tentative D call: TRBD2 (5 bases). Germline V gene lookup returns CDR1 MNHNS and CDR2 SASEGT. With 1 base removed from V and 5 bases from J, the gap between germline ends came to 14 bases. The CDR3 runs to 15 residues. The chain's CDR3 is CASSEGSGRRETQYF. The CDR3 DNA reads as TGTGCCAGCAGTGAAGGCAGCGGTAGGAGGGAGACCCAGTACTTC.